This is a list of T cell receptor beta chains from one sample in a study of blood T cells in healthy people across ages. TCRdb reanalysed the 5' RACE reads using MiXCR and keeps one entry per CDR3 protein. The table lists more than 800,000 distinct CDR3 sequences, 29% of them singletons. Material for sequencing was blood. Receptors originate from a woman of 80 years or more in good health. The CDR3 runs from the conserved cysteine through the conserved F or W. The D gene is left open where the match is weak. Clone size is shown for a subset of rows, as once, few, many or a class of expanded clone.

size	V	D	J	CDR3	DNA
.	TRBV6-1	.	TRBJ1-5	CASSDPGQPQHF	TGTGCCAGCAGTGACCCAGGGCAGCCCCAGCATTTT
few	TRBV30	.	TRBJ2-1	CAWSVQSGNNEQFF	TGTGCCTGGAGTGTACAATCAGGGAACAATGAGCAGTTCTTC
many	TRBV5-1	TRBD1	TRBJ2-1	CASSLAPTGAPYNEQFF	TGCGCCAGCAGCTTGGCACCAACAGGGGCCCCCTACAATGAGCAGTTCTTC
many	TRBV12-3/TRBV12-4	.	TRBJ1-1	CASSFPQGLNTEAFF	TGTGCCAGCAGTTTCCCACAGGGCTTGAACACTGAAGCTTTCTTT
many	TRBV20-1	TRBD2	TRBJ2-3	CSARAWAGGLTDTQYF	TGCAGTGCTAGAGCTTGGGCGGGGGGGTTGACAGATACGCAGTATTTT
few	TRBV24-1	.	TRBJ2-3	CATSEASATDTQYF	TGTGCCACCAGTGAGGCTAGCGCCACAGATACGCAGTATTTT
.	TRBV9	.	TRBJ1-1	CASSVGSPGELGEAFF	TGTGCCAGCAGCGTGGGTTCCCCTGGCGAGTTAGGTGAAGCTTTCTTT
.	TRBV20-1	.	TRBJ2-4	CSARSQGLAKNIQYF	TGCAGTGCTAGATCGCAGGGGTTAGCCAAAAACATTCAGTACTTC
many	TRBV7-2	TRBD2	TRBJ2-5	CASSLLPGGGALGETQYF	TGTGCCAGCAGCTTACTCCCCGGCGGGGGGGCCTTAGGGGAGACCCAGTACTTC
few	TRBV20-1	.	TRBJ1-4	CSARGRLNEKLFF	TGCAGTGCTAGGGGCAGACTAAATGAAAAACTGTTTTTT
many	TRBV7-9	.	TRBJ2-7	CASSHRGRTAYEQYF	TGTGCCAGCAGTCATAGGGGGAGGACAGCCTACGAGCAGTACTTC
.	TRBV7-2	TRBD1	TRBJ1-5	CASSLDGTGGNSNQPQHF	TGTGCCAGCAGCTTGGACGGGACAGGTGGGAATAGCAATCAGCCCCAGCATTTT
.	TRBV7-2	.	TRBJ2-7	CASSYRVGDHYEQYF	TGTGCCAGCAGCTACAGAGTGGGGGACCACTACGAGCAGTACTTC
many	TRBV7-2	.	TRBJ1-1	CASSTLGGAKAFF	TGTGCCAGCAGCACCCTTGGGGGGGCTAAAGCTTTCTTT
many	TRBV20-1	.	TRBJ1-4	CSAREQGRYEKLFF	TGCAGTGCTAGGGAACAGGGACGATATGAAAAACTGTTTTTT
many	TRBV12-3/TRBV12-4	.	TRBJ1-2	CASRSNSRAQGGYTF	TGTGCCAGCAGGTCTAATTCGAGGGCTCAAGGTGGCTACACCTTC
.	TRBV19	.	TRBJ2-6	CASSMAGMGANALTF	TGTGCCAGTAGTATGGCAGGGATGGGGGCCAACGCCCTGACTTTC
.	TRBV29-1	TRBD2	TRBJ2-5	CSSGGGGGNQETQYF	TGCAGCTCCGGAGGAGGCGGGGGGAACCAAGAGACCCAGTACTTC
few	TRBV6-2/TRBV6-3	TRBD1	TRBJ1-1	CASSYSPQGTNTEAFF	TGTGCCAGCAGTTACAGCCCACAGGGGACGAACACTGAAGCTTTCTTT
many	TRBV25-1	.	TRBJ2-3	CASYGTHTDTQYF	TGTGCCAGCTACGGGACCCACACAGATACGCAGTATTTT
.	TRBV2	TRBD1	TRBJ1-5	CASTDRGVGQPQHF	TGTGCCAGCACCGACAGGGGCGTTGGACAGCCCCAGCATTTT
many	TRBV29-1	.	TRBJ2-1	CSVVESGNTEQFF	TGCAGCGTTGTTGAGTCGGGGAACACTGAGCAGTTCTTC
.	TRBV9	TRBD2	TRBJ2-1	CASSEAPGTSGNEQFF	TGTGCCAGCAGCGAGGCCCCCGGGACTAGCGGGAATGAGCAGTTCTTC
many	TRBV7-2	.	TRBJ2-3	CASTTGALGTQYF	TGTGCCAGCACTACCGGGGCCTTGGGTACGCAGTATTTT
.	TRBV5-1	.	TRBJ1-1	CASSLRAGENTEAFF	TGCGCCAGCAGCTTGCGGGCAGGGGAAAACACTGAAGCTTTCTTT
.	TRBV6-5	TRBD1	TRBJ1-2	CASSPNRQGYGYTF	TGTGCCAGCAGTCCGAACCGACAGGGTTATGGCTACACCTTC
.	TRBV5-5	.	TRBJ1-2	CASSTGGRYGYTF	TGTGCCAGCAGCACCGGGGGCCGCTATGGCTACACCTTC
few	TRBV19	TRBD2	TRBJ2-7	CASSISAGGFYEQYF	TGTGCCAGTAGTATTTCGGCGGGGGGGTTTTACGAGCAGTACTTC
many	TRBV29-1	.	TRBJ1-1	CSVKVRTGDTEAFF	TGCAGCGTTAAGGTACGGACCGGGGACACTGAAGCTTTCTTT
few	TRBV10-3	.	TRBJ1-2	CAISEQSYGYTF	TGTGCCATCAGTGAGCAAAGCTATGGCTACACCTTC
.	TRBV3-1	.	TRBJ1-1	CASGQMNTEAFF	TGTGCCAGCGGACAGATGAACACTGAAGCTTTCTTT
many	TRBV3-1	.	TRBJ1-5	CASSQGLLSLPQHF	TGTGCCAGCAGCCAAGGGCTCCTATCATTGCCCCAGCATTTT
.	TRBV9	.	TRBJ1-4	CASSGTGIFEKLFF	TGTGCCAGCAGCGGCACAGGGATTTTCGAAAAACTGTTTTTT
.	TRBV20-1	TRBD1	TRBJ1-5	CSVKQGASNQPQHF	TGCAGTGTCAAGCAGGGGGCGAGCAATCAGCCCCAGCATTTT
many	TRBV12-3/TRBV12-4	.	TRBJ2-7	CASSSGRITNEQYF	TGTGCCAGCAGTTCGGGAAGAATAACTAACGAGCAGTACTTC
.	TRBV12-3/TRBV12-4	.	TRBJ2-7	CASSLQAGTSYEQYF	TGTGCCAGCAGTTTGCAGGCAGGTACATCCTACGAGCAGTACTTC
.	TRBV7-9	.	TRBJ2-1	CASSLVEHNEQFF	TGTGCCAGCAGCTTGGTGGAGCACAATGAGCAGTTCTTC
.	TRBV28	.	TRBJ1-1	CASSLNKKGSGTEAFF	TGTGCCAGCAGTTTAAATAAAAAGGGGTCGGGCACTGAAGCTTTCTTT
many	TRBV7-2	TRBD2	TRBJ2-7	CASSLASGGTYSYEQYF	TGTGCCAGCAGCTTAGCCTCGGGGGGGACATACTCCTACGAGCAGTACTTC
few	TRBV7-2	.	TRBJ2-3	CASSYDRTFGTQYF	TGTGCCAGCAGCTATGACAGGACATTTGGTACGCAGTATTTT
many	TRBV7-9	TRBD1	TRBJ2-3	CASSLQGVLADTQYF	TGTGCCAGCAGCTTGCAGGGGGTGTTAGCAGATACGCAGTATTTT
many	TRBV7-9	.	TRBJ2-1	CASSLIGSKRSYNEQFF	TGTGCCAGCAGTTTGATAGGCAGCAAACGCTCCTACAATGAGCAGTTCTTC
.	TRBV21-1	.	TRBJ1-2	CASSSRTGGRCGYTF	TGTGCCAGCAGCAGCCGGACAGGGGGCCGTTGTGGCTACACCTTC
.	TRBV5-1	.	TRBJ1-1	CASSLTPGGYTEAFF	TGCGCCAGCAGCCTAACCCCGGGGGGGTACACTGAAGCTTTCTTT
many	TRBV7-2	.	TRBJ2-1	CASSLGKTSTYNEQFF	TGTGCCAGCAGCTTAGGGAAGACTAGTACGTACAATGAGCAGTTCTTC
many	TRBV5-1	TRBD2	TRBJ2-5	CASNTGLAGDQETQYF	TGCGCCAGCAACACCGGACTAGCGGGAGATCAAGAGACCCAGTACTTC
few	TRBV12-3/TRBV12-4	TRBD1	TRBJ2-2	CASSLLKGQYTGELFF	TGTGCCAGCAGTTTATTAAAGGGACAGTACACCGGGGAGCTGTTTTTT
many	TRBV6-1	.	TRBJ2-5	CASIRQHQETQYF	TGTGCCAGCATACGGCAGCACCAAGAGACCCAGTACTTC
many	TRBV6-1	TRBD1	TRBJ2-2	CASRQGAGELFF	TGTGCCAGCAGACAGGGGGCCGGGGAGCTGTTTTTT
few	TRBV6-5	TRBD1	TRBJ1-4	CASSYSRGLGEKLFF	TGTGCCAGCAGTTACTCGAGGGGGCTTGGTGAAAAACTGTTTTTT
many	TRBV29-1	.	TRBJ2-1	CSVGGSASYNEQFF	TGCAGCGTTGGCGGGTCAGCGTCCTACAATGAGCAGTTCTTC
few	TRBV27	TRBD2	TRBJ2-1	CASSSLRGELAGGFTYNEQFF	TGTGCCAGCAGTTCCTTGAGGGGGGAACTAGCGGGGGGATTCACCTACAATGAGCAGTTCTTC
.	TRBV5-1	TRBD1	TRBJ1-6	CASSSTGLDSPLHF	TGCGCCAGCAGCTCGACAGGGCTGGATTCACCCCTCCACTTT
.	TRBV20-1	TRBD1	TRBJ2-3	CSASPRSRGWADTQYF	TGCAGTGCTAGCCCCAGGTCCAGGGGGTGGGCAGATACGCAGTATTTT
few	TRBV18	TRBD1	TRBJ1-1	CASSPLAGQGVNTEAFF	TGTGCCAGCTCACCACTAGCGGGACAGGGGGTGAACACTGAAGCTTTCTTT
few	TRBV6-2/TRBV6-3	TRBD2	TRBJ2-1	CASSQTSGGPGLEQFF	TGTGCCAGCAGTCAGACTAGCGGGGGGCCTGGGCTTGAGCAGTTCTTC